Detailed here is one TCR beta chain. The antigen is unknown. PCR was performed using 60 Vbeta and 13 Jbeta primers. Repertoires were generated with immunoSEQ multiplex PCR, while TCRdb's copy carries only in-frame clones and drops some. The sample carries about 130,000 clones, approximately 80% recorded once. These data originate in a study of cytomegalovirus exposure and HLA in healthy donors. Study-level points and caveats: Per published accounts, TCR beta sequences correctly predicted the HLA-A and HLA-B alleles of most subjects. Later analysis demonstrated an association between a missense DCLRE1C variant and TCR beta V- and J-gene trimming. In a later analysis, HLA-associated beta chains showed higher expansion and lower generation probabilities than comparable chains.

This CDR3 has 15 amino acids. CDR1 and CDR2 from the germline V gene are SGHDN and FVKESK. The V segment lost 4 bases and the J segment 3 bases; nucleotides outside the gene matches: 6. This TCR derives from a middle-aged woman in good health and CMV-seronegative. This chain joins TRBV14 and TRBJ1-2; TRBD1 aligns across 9 bases. The material sequenced was PBMCs. Written as DNA, the CDR3 is TGTGCCAGCAGCCTCACGGGACAGGGAGACTATGGCTACACCTTC. Amino acid sequence: CASSLTGQGDYGYTF.